The 17 T cell receptor beta chains presented below share a single source sample, sequenced in a study of Graves' ophthalmopathy and Graves' hyperthyroidism. Amplification from RNA transcripts yielded the TCR beta CDR3 regions. In the first round, RT-PCR was carried out with HTBI primers, and a multiplex PCR formed the second round. TCRdb independently ran MiXCR on the multiplex PCR reads; one entry per CDR3 protein. Of 620,000 or so distinct CDR3 sequences listed, approximately 22% are singletons. Sequencing was done on a sample of peripheral blood. The origin of the receptors is a woman aged 18-30 years with stable Graves' hyperthyroidism. Some clones in this sample may be carry-over from other donors' samples.

The chain has TRBV20-1 and TRBJ2-2; D call uncertain. Trimming stripped 6 bases from V and 4 bases from J, with 21 bases between. The CDR3 runs 16 residues. Germline values: CDR1 DFQATT, CDR2 SNEGSKA (reference sequence). In nucleotides, the CDR3 is TGCAGTGCCCCAGACCTGGCCGGATCCCCCACCGGGGAGCTGTTTTTT. Amino acids: CSAPDLAGSPTGELFF.

This clonotype was counted ten times or more. This chain uses TRBV12-5 with TRBJ1-1; no clear D gene. There are 17 residues in the CDR3. CDR1 LGHNT and CDR2 FRNRAP come from the germline V gene. Trimming took 0 bases from V and 3 from J, leaving 17 bases between them. CDR3 protein: CASGLVLLEPRDTEAFF. The CDR3 nucleotides are TGTGCTAGTGGTTTGGTTTTACTGGAGCCGCGGGACACTGAAGCTTTCTTT.

This clonotype was seen a handful of times. J is TRBJ1-5 and V is TRBV19, with unresolved D. The CDR3 is made up of 15 amino acids. CDR1 is LNHDA, CDR2 SQIVND, per germline (reference sequence). V was trimmed by 3 bases and J by 1 base, leaving 10 bases between them. CDR3 coding DNA: TGTGCCAGTAGTATCCGAGGGTTCAGCAATCAGCCCCAGCATTTT. It yields the protein CASSIRGFSNQPQHF.

J is TRBJ2-4 and V is TRBV2, with a possible D match to TRBD2 (5 bases). The V gene's germline CDR1 is SNHLY and CDR2 FYNNEI. This CDR3 is built from 14 residues. The V end lost 4 bases, the J end lost 6 bases, and 13 bases lay between the germline ends. This CDR3 is CASSVAGIPNIQYF. CDR3 DNA: TGTGCCAGCAGTGTTGCCGGGATTCCAAACATTCAGTACTTC. The full variable domain, its missing parts supplied by reference TRBV2 and TRBJ2-4, is EPEVTQTPSHQVTQMGQEVILRCVPISNHLYFYWYRQILGQKVEFLVSFYNNEISEKSEIFDDQFSVERPDGSNFTLKIRSTKLEDSAMYFCASSVAGIPNIQYFGAGTRLSVL.

This clonotype was observed many times. The V and J genes are TRBV6-5 and TRBJ1-2; perhaps TRBD1 as D (5 bases). The CDR3 is made up of 14 amino acids. V was trimmed by 7 bases and J by 6 bases, leaving 18 bases between them. The germline V gene has CDR1 MNHEY and CDR2 SVGAGI. This CDR3 is CASTPREGGDGYTF. The DNA for the CDR3 is TGTGCCAGCACTCCCCGCGAGGGAGGGGATGGCTACACCTTC.

In this sample, this clonotype turned up many times. This rearrangement joins TRBV12-3 or TRBV12-4 to TRBJ1-5; D may be TRBD1 (6 bases). The length of the CDR3 is 16 residues. Trimming removed 6 bases from V and 1 base from J, with 16 bases in between. The CDR3 here is CASRFSGTRSNQPQHF. The CDR3 region has the DNA TGTGCCAGCAGATTCTCCGGGACACGAAGCAATCAGCCCCAGCATTTT.

This clonotype was picked up many times. The genes are TRBV12-3 or TRBV12-4 and TRBJ2-4, with D possibly being TRBD2 (7 bases). V lost 1 base, J lost 0 bases, and 10 bases lay in between. The CDR3 spans 16 residues. This chain's CDR3 is CASSLEGGIAKNIQYF. The CDR3, as DNA: TGTGCCAGCAGTTTAGAGGGGGGGATAGCCAAAAACATTCAGTACTTC.

This clonotype occurred a few times. The J gene is TRBJ2-4, the V gene TRBV12-3 or TRBV12-4, with 12 bases identical to TRBD2. The J segment lost 9 bases and the V segment lost 6 bases, leaving 9 bases of the junction unmatched. CDR3 length equals 15 residues. The CDR3 here is CASSLRATSGGIQYF. In DNA, the CDR3 is TGTGCCAGCAGCCTACGGGCGACTAGCGGGGGCATTCAGTACTTC.

The rearrangement uses TRBV24-1 and TRBJ1-1; 8 bases align to TRBD1. The germline CDR1 and CDR2 sequences are KGHDR and SFDVKD. The ends lost 6 bases at V and 1 base at J; junction bases unmatched: 3. CDR3 length: 14 residues. The CDR3 DNA sequence: TGTGCCACCAGTTCTACAGGGGGGAACACTGAAGCTTTCTTT. This sequence encodes CATSSTGGNTEAFF.

This clonotype was counted at least ten times. The CDR3 bases are TGCGCCAGCAGCCCCCGGACAGGCCCCTGGGAGCAGTACTTC. As protein: CASSPRTGPWEQYF. This chain connects TRBV5-1 to TRBJ2-7; TRBD1 matches at 7 bases. Germline CDR1 is SGHRS and CDR2 is YFSETQ. The CDR3 length is 14 residues. V dropped 4 bases and J dropped 7; count of bases not matched to a gene: 11.

This clonotype turned up a few times. The gene calls are TRBV15 and TRBJ1-5; 7 nucleotides line up with TRBD1. The length of the CDR3 is 14 residues. Looked up from germline, CDR1 is LNHNV and CDR2 is YYDKDF (reference sequence). With V trimmed by 5 bases and J by 7 bases, 8 bases remained unmatched. DNA of the CDR3: TGTGCCACCAGCCCTACAGGGGATCACCAGCCCCAGCATTTT. Its translation: CATSPTGDHQPQHF. The variable domain in full, with the rest retrieved from reference TRBV15 and TRBJ1-5, is DAMVIQNPRYQVTQFGKPVTLSCSQTLNHNVMYWYQQKSSQAPKLLFHYYDKDFNNEADTPDNFQSRRPNTSFCFLDIRSPGLGDTAMYLCATSPTGDHQPQHFGDGTRLSIL.

The chain is built from TRBV5-1 and TRBJ1-1, with TRBD1 matching over 7 bases. The length of the CDR3 is 14 residues. V shed 1 base and J 10 bases; nucleotides not matched to a gene: 10. Per germline, CDR1 SGHRS and CDR2 YFSETQ. The DNA for the CDR3 is TGCGCCAGCAGCTTGAGGACAGGCGAGGCGGTAGCTTTCTTT. It specifies CASSLRTGEAVAFF. Looking up the rest from reference TRBV5-1 and TRBJ1-1 gives the full variable domain: KAGVTQTPRYLIKTRGQQVTLSCSPISGHRSVSWYQQTPGQGLQFLFEYFSETQRNKGNFPGRFSGRQFSNSRSEMNVSTLELGDSALYLCASSLRTGEAVAFFGQGTRLTVV.

J is TRBJ2-5 and V is TRBV5-1; either TRBD1 or TRBD2 may fit D (5 bases each). This CDR3 is built from 14 residues. The V gene's germline CDR1 is SGHRS and CDR2 YFSETQ. Between the trimmed V and J ends, which lost 4 bases and 3 bases, there was a span of 13 bases. CDR3 sequence: CASSPGSREETQYF. CDR3 coding DNA: TGCGCCAGCAGCCCAGGGTCGAGGGAAGAGACCCAGTACTTC.

This clonotype has at least ten counts. This rearrangement joins TRBV12-3 or TRBV12-4 to TRBJ1-2, with 10 positions matching TRBD1. V lost 2 bases, J lost 6 bases, and 6 bases stayed unmatched. The CDR3 consists of 15 residues. CDR3 nucleotide sequence: TGTGCCAGCAGTTTATGGGACAGGGGTTTTCATGGCTACACCTTC. The encoded protein is CASSLWDRGFHGYTF.

This chain joins TRBV18 and TRBJ1-3; 7 bases align to TRBD1. With 5 bases clipped from V and 0 bases from J, the junction kept 4 bases outside the gene matches. The CDR3 runs 15 residues. The V gene's germline CDR1 is KGHSH and CDR2 LQKENI. CDR3 protein: CASSTGQSSGNTIYF. In DNA, the CDR3 is TGTGCCAGCTCAACGGGACAGAGCTCTGGAAACACCATATATTTT.

This chain joins TRBV6-2 or TRBV6-3 and TRBJ2-7; maybe TRBD2 (5 bases). CDR1 and CDR2 (germline): MNHEY, SVGEGT. The CDR3 sequence is 16 residues long. Trimming removed 6 bases at V and 3 bases at J, with 21 bases between. The CDR3 protein is CASRHRRELLDYEQYF. Written as DNA, the CDR3 is TGTGCCAGCAGACACCGTAGGGAGCTCCTTGACTACGAGCAGTACTTC.

This clonotype was picked up many times. The chain combines TRBV5-1 with TRBJ2-7, with unresolved D. Trimming took 0 bases from V and 2 from J, leaving 6 bases between them. The length of the CDR3 is 13 residues. The germline V gene encodes CDR1 SGHRS and CDR2 YFSETQ. Here the CDR3 DNA reads TGCGCCAGCAGCTTGGACAGTACCTACGAGCAGTACTTC. Protein sequence: CASSLDSTYEQYF. The whole variable domain, filled in from reference TRBV5-1 and TRBJ2-7, reads KAGVTQTPRYLIKTRGQQVTLSCSPISGHRSVSWYQQTPGQGLQFLFEYFSETQRNKGNFPGRFSGRQFSNSRSEMNVSTLELGDSALYLCASSLDSTYEQYFGPGTRLTVT.